The 16 T cell receptor beta chains below all came from one sample that was sequenced in a study of T cell repertoires in cytomegalovirus infection. From the reads, TCRdb called clonotypes with MiXCR, one entry per CDR3 protein. The sample records a few hundred thousand distinct CDR3 sequences, 30% to 35% being singletons. Their specific antigens are unknown. Sequenced here: cultured PBMCs, sampled from culture after CMV antigen stimulation. Receptors originate from a human donor in good health (CMV status not recorded). Some clones in this sample may be carry-over from other donors' samples.

The gene calls are TRBV7-6 and TRBJ1-4; 7 bases align to TRBD1. V gave up 5 bases and J gave up 6 bases; unmatched junction bases: 9. Germline V gives CDR1 SGHVS, CDR2 FNYEAQ. CDR3 size: 15 residues. CDR3: CASSPGRGEDEKLFF. The CDR3 DNA follows: TGTGCCAGCAGCCCAGGCAGGGGGGAGGATGAAAAACTGTTTTTT.

The chain couples TRBV7-9 to TRBJ2-1; a possible D gene is TRBD2 (6 bases). The CDR3 is 18 residues long. Trimming shortened V by 2 bases and J by 2 bases, and 19 bases separated the two germline ends. Germline CDR1 is SEHNR and CDR2 is FQNEAQ (reference sequence). CDR3 amino acids: CASSLRLAPSTPYNEQFF. The CDR3 DNA is TGTGCCAGCAGCTTAAGGCTAGCGCCTTCAACCCCCTACAATGAGCAGTTCTTC.

This clonotype was detected only once. The chain joins TRBV24-1 to TRBJ2-1; 9 bases map to TRBD2. The CDR3 extends over 14 amino acids. Germline CDR1 and CDR2: KGHDR and SFDVKD. The V gene end was trimmed by 2 bases and the J gene end by 9 bases; junction bases not matched to a gene: 4. CDR3 nucleotides: TGTGCCACCAGTGATTCTAGCGGGAATGGTGAGCAGTTCTTC. Its translation: CATSDSSGNGEQFF.

The chain employs TRBV4-3 and TRBJ2-7; 7 nucleotides line up with TRBD1. The CDR3 consists of 16 residues. CDR1 LGHNA and CDR2 YSLEER come from the germline V gene. The V segment lost 0 bases and the J segment 3 bases; nucleotides outside the gene matches: 8. Written as DNA, the CDR3 is TGCGCCAGCAGCCAAGACCCCGGGACAGTAGTCTACGAGCAGTACTTC. Translating gives CASSQDPGTVVYEQYF.

This clonotype was detected once. The rearrangement links TRBV4-1 to TRBJ2-3; 13 positions agree with TRBD2. With 4 bases clipped from V and 5 bases from J, the junction kept 6 bases outside the gene matches. CDR3 length: 16 amino acids. CDR1 is MGHRA, CDR2 YSYEKL, per germline. The CDR3 bases are TGCGCCAGCAGCCGCACTAGCGGGAGGGGGTTAGATACGCAGTATTTT. Its translation is CASSRTSGRGLDTQYF.

This clonotype was observed a handful of times. The chain employs TRBV28 and TRBJ1-5; a weak D match, TRBD1 (5 bases). CDR3 length: 14 residues. Trimming took 2 bases from V and 4 from J, leaving 9 bases between them. CDR1 and CDR2 (germline): MDHEN, SYDVKM. The CDR3 nucleotides are TGTGCCAGCAGTTTACACCAGGGTAATCAGCCCCAGCATTTT. Residues: CASSLHQGNQPQHF. Together with reference TRBV28 and TRBJ1-5, the CDR3 gives the full variable domain: DVKVTQSSRYLVKRTGEKVFLECVQDMDHENMFWYRQDPGLGLRLIYFSYDVKMKEKGDIPEGYSVSREKKERFSLILESASTNQTSMYLCASSLHQGNQPQHFGDGTRLSIL.

The chain has TRBV20-1 and TRBJ2-1, with D unresolved. There are 15 residues in the CDR3. The germline CDR1 and CDR2 sequences are DFQATT and SNEGSKA (reference sequence). With 0 bases removed from V and 6 bases from J, the gap between germline ends came to 15 bases. The CDR3 here is CSARDPGGEGNEQFF. The CDR3 DNA reads TGCAGTGCTAGAGATCCCGGTGGAGAAGGCAATGAGCAGTTCTTC.

This clonotype appeared a few times. This rearrangement joins TRBV5-6 to TRBJ1-1, with unresolved D. V shed 1 base and J shed 3 bases, with 4 bases lying between them. Germline-derived CDR1 and CDR2 are SGHDT and YYEEEE. CDR3 size: 12 residues. CDR3 sequence: CASSLLDTEAFF. CDR3 DNA sequence: TGTGCCAGCAGCTTGCTCGACACTGAAGCTTTCTTT. The full variable domain, in which reference TRBV5-6 and TRBJ1-1 provide the parts outside the CDR3, is DAGVTQSPTHLIKTRGQQVTLRCSPKSGHDTVSWYQQALGQGPQFIFQYYEEEERQRGNFPDRFSGHQFPNYSSELNVNALLLGDSALYLCASSLLDTEAFFGQGTRLTVV.

CDR3 bases: TGTGCCAGCTCACCCAGCGGACAGGGCAATCAGCCCCAGCATTTT. This sequence encodes CASSPSGQGNQPQHF. The chain combines TRBV18 with TRBJ1-5; TRBD1 matches 7 bases. The CDR3 spans 15 residues. Germline V CDR1 and CDR2: KGHSH, LQKENI. Trimming cost V 3 bases and J 2 bases; bases outside gene matches: 4.

This clonotype was counted between two and nine times. The rearrangement joins TRBV6-2 or TRBV6-3 to TRBJ2-3; TRBD2 might be the D (5 bases). The ends were cut back, 8 bases at V and 4 bases at J, with 13 bases in the middle. The CDR3 runs 13 residues. The germline V gene has CDR1 MNHEY and CDR2 SVGEGT. The CDR3 protein is CASAEERADTQYF. The CDR3 bases are TGTGCCAGCGCCGAAGAGAGGGCAGATACGCAGTATTTT.

This clonotype was seen ten or more times. The chain is built from TRBV7-9 and TRBJ2-5, with 9 nucleotides matching TRBD1. Trimming at V came to 4 bases and at J to 1 base, leaving 16 bases not matched to a gene. CDR1 SEHNR and CDR2 FQNEAQ come from the germline V gene (reference sequence). This CDR3 contains 19 residues. CDR3 sequence (DNA): TGTGCCAGCAGCTCAACTGCCGGGACAGGGCACGAACCCCAAGAGACCCAGTACTTC. Translated: CASSSTAGTGHEPQETQYF.

J is TRBJ2-7 and V is TRBV7-3; D remains ambiguous. CDR1 is SGHTA, CDR2 FQGTGA, per germline. The CDR3 extends over 13 amino acids. Trimming shortened V by 5 bases and J by 5 bases, and 13 bases separated the two germline ends. The CDR3 sequence is CASSPVGMHEQYF. The CDR3 DNA sequence: TGTGCCAGCAGCCCCGTAGGTATGCACGAGCAGTACTTC. Supplemented by reference TRBV7-3 and TRBJ2-7, the full variable domain reads GAGVSQTPSNKVTEKGKYVELRCDPISGHTALYWYRQSLGQGPEFLIYFQGTGAADDSGLPNDRFFAVRPEGSVSTLKIQRTERGDSAVYLCASSPVGMHEQYFGPGTRLTVT.

This chain joins TRBV10-3 and TRBJ1-2; TRBD1 is a possible D gene (5 bases). Between the trimmed V and J ends, which lost 11 bases and 8 bases, there was a span of 12 bases. Germline loops: CDR1 ENHRY, CDR2 SYGVKD. This CDR3 spans 10 amino acids. CDR3 sequence: CASKGNGYTF. DNA for the CDR3: TGTGCCTCAAAGGGGAACGGCTACACCTTC.

In nucleotides, the CDR3 is TGTGCCAGCAGTTTCAGACAGGGCCTCTATAATTCACCCCTCCACTTT. Residues: CASSFRQGLYNSPLHF. The J gene is TRBJ1-6, the V gene TRBV27; 7 bases are a match to TRBD1. Germline assignment: CDR1 MNHEY and CDR2 SMNVEV (reference sequence). V lost 3 bases to trimming and J lost 3 bases; unmatched junction nucleotides: 5. The CDR3 is made up of 16 amino acids.

This clonotype was seen only once. The chain joins TRBV11-3 to TRBJ2-5, with 8 bases fitting TRBD1. CDR3 length: 14 residues. The germline gives CDR1 SGHNT, CDR2 YENEEA. With 5 bases clipped from V and 7 bases from J, the junction kept 9 bases outside the gene matches. The CDR3 here is CASSKRQGRGTQYF. The CDR3 nucleotides read TGTGCCAGCAGCAAGCGACAGGGGAGAGGGACCCAGTACTTC. Full variable domain (outside the CDR3, taken from reference TRBV11-3 and TRBJ2-5): EAGVVQSPRYKIIEKKQPVAFWCNPISGHNTLYWYLQNLGQGPELLIRYENEEAVDDSQLPKDRFSAERLKGVDSTLKIQPAELGDSAVYLCASSKRQGRGTQYFGPGTRLLVL.

This clonotype was seen a few times. The V and J genes are TRBV5-5 and TRBJ2-5, with 8 positions matching TRBD1. Germline CDR1 and CDR2: SGHKS and YYEKEE (reference sequence). V shed 3 bases and J 2 bases; nucleotides not matched to a gene: 6. This CDR3 contains 15 residues. CDR3 sequence (DNA): TGTGCCAGCAGCTGGGACAGGATGGTACAAGAGACCCAGTACTTC. Translated, it gives CASSWDRMVQETQYF.